The clone carrying this T cell receptor beta chain is labeled as large. What it recognizes is unknown. This entry belongs to a study of circulating CD8 cells and anti-PD-1 response in melanoma. Sorting of live CD3+CD8+TCRalphabeta+ cells by PD-1 and/or TIGIT gave four subsets. Findings and caveats of the study: Experiments were generally run without replicates.

The V gene end was trimmed by 6 bases and the J gene end by 8 bases; junction bases not matched to a gene: 11. Germline-derived CDR1 and CDR2 are SNHLY and FYNNEI. The CDR3 has 17 residues. Each library started from roughly 15 ng of total RNA using the QIAseq Immune Repertoire TCR panel. TCRdb independently ran MiXCR on the reads; one entry per CDR3 protein. The data show about 710 distinct CDR3 sequences, with around 5.6% seen just once and less than 8% held by the top ten. Sample: CD8+ T cells from PBMCs, taken at baseline or after one month of anti-PD-1 therapy (not recorded which). The TCR was taken from a human donor with melanoma. V usage is TRBV2 and J usage is TRBJ2-1; 15 nucleotides line up with TRBD2. CDR3 protein: CASSPGTSGRKAHEQFF. CDR3 bases: TGTGCCAGCAGCCCAGGGACTAGCGGGAGGAAAGCCCATGAGCAGTTCTTC.